This T cell receptor beta chain was retrieved from a study of response to subunit inactivated influenza vaccine (dated by TCRdb to the late 2010s). Broadly, across the study: The study used deep quantitative T cell receptor repertoire profiling to track responses to a trivalent subunit inactivated influenza vaccine.

The library was made by RT-PCR. For sequencing, an Illumina HiSeq 2500 was employed. TCRdb redid the processing of the public reads, applying fastp at Q25 and MiXCR, and retained in-frame beta chains. Under each unique CDR3 protein, matching rows form one entry showing the most common genes and DNA. The sample contains about 540,000 distinct CDR3 sequences, approximately 24% of them found a single time. Of the sample, 2.5% to 3% falls within the top ten clones. This clonotype has only a few counts. This clone's antigen is unknown. Per-base quality was not reported, and no clone a single base away is much larger than it. Broad study findings and their caveats: The authors proposed that each seasonal influenza vaccination may bring in only a limited number of new T cells.

Spanning cysteine to phenylalanine, the CDR3 consists of 13 amino acids. Only the CDR3 DNA stays, 39 bases, in frame from base 1. The junction carries 10 bases between V and J, which are trimmed by 0 bases and 8 bases respectively. CDR1 and CDR2, looked up from the germline V gene (reference sequence), are LGHDT and YNNKEL. This same sample was also part of a study on T cells expressing NK-cell markers. That second publication adds: 5'RACE template switching, by which a universal primer site and unique molecular identifiers were added, was used to make TCR beta cDNA libraries. TCR beta-chain repertoires were profiled in sorted CD3+CD56+NKG2C+, CD3+CD56+NKG2C- and CD3+CD56-NKG2C+ T-cell subsets from eight donors. Among the eight sequenced donors, seven were HCMV-seropositive and one was HCMV-seronegative. In several experiments an anti-gammadeltaTCR antibody was added to restrict sorting to alphabetaTCR-expressing T cells. In several donors, the dominant CD3+CD56+NKG2C+ clonotypes were found to rank among the top 10 CD8+ clonotypes and to make up about 1.0-8% of CD8+ T cells. Those dominant clonotypes were again the most abundant among CD3+CD56-NKG2C+ cells in a handful of donors, at roughly 25-65%. Whether the expanded NKG2C-expressing T cell clones were specific for HCMV antigens remained unclear. Randomly selected healthy volunteers, three men and five women, were used as the eight sequenced donors. To determine HCMV serostatus, a commercial ELISA kit was used to detect HCMV-specific IgG in serum. Ficoll density gradient centrifugation was used to isolate peripheral blood mononuclear cells from blood. CD4+ and CD8+ T cells were isolated from PBMC by magnetic immunoseparation with Miltenyi isolation kits. cDNA synthesis was primed from the TCR beta constant segment, followed by two successive PCR amplification steps. Sequencing of the libraries produced 2 x 150 bp reads on Illumina HiSeq 2000/2500, MiSeq or NextSeq. Reads were demultiplexed and grouped by UMI with MIGEC, and clonotypes were assembled and quantified with MiTCR. To remove erroneous sequences, TCR cDNA sequences were retained only when supported by two or more reads. Downstream repertoire analysis used the tcR package, and clonotypes were matched across fractions by CDR3 nucleotide sequence plus V segment. VDJmatch was used to annotate antigen specificity against VDJdb, with one amino acid substitution in CDR3 allowed.

This TCR was sampled from a man in his forties or fifties who received an inactivated influenza vaccine. Donor details come from another sample of the same person, matched by shared clones. This specimen was CD4+ T cells sorted from PBMCs, taken 11 to 12 days after vaccination. The sequence is built from TRBV3-1 and TRBJ1-1; TRBD1 is possibly the D segment (6 matching bases). The bases are TGTGCCAGCAGCCAAGATGGGGGCCTCGAAGCTTTCTTT. Translated, this gives CASSQDGGLEAFF.